These 15 T cell receptor beta chains were sequenced from one sample in a study of beta chain features in type 1 diabetes. The study's findings and limits: Patients with Type 1 diabetes showed moderately but significantly shorter TCRB CDR3s in all four CD4+ subsets.

As every portion of the isolated RNA was reverse transcribed, the sequencing read expressed TCRB transcripts. The method was immunoSEQ multiplex PCR; TCRdb's version includes in-frame clones alone and lacks a portion of them. The profile shows around 130,000 clones, approximately 10% of them singletons. Antigens for these TCRs are unknown. The specimen sequenced was central memory CD4+ T cells from blood. These receptors were collected from a man younger than 45 with type 1 diabetes.

This sequence joins TRBV11-3 and TRBJ1-4; no definite D call. V lost 3 bases and J 3 bases, leaving 11 bases between the germline ends. Germline CDR1 SGHNT, CDR2 YENEEA. CDR3 length equals 15 residues. The CDR3 DNA is TGTGCCAGCAGCTTCACACAGCCTTCTAATGAAAAACTGTTTTTT. Protein product: CASSFTQPSNEKLFF.

This sequence joins TRBV6-5 and TRBJ1-1; possibly TRBD1 for D (5 bases). Germline CDR1 is MNHEY and CDR2 is SVGAGI. The length of the CDR3 is 13 residues. Trimming took off 9 bases at V and 4 bases at J, with 15 bases between the two ends. The CDR3 loop reads CASRAAGGTEAFF. The CDR3 nucleotides are TGTGCCAGTAGGGCGGCGGGGGGCACTGAAGCTTTCTTT.

This clone was detected a few times. This rearrangement joins TRBV7-6 to TRBJ2-3, with 8 bases fitting TRBD2. V trimming: 3 bases; J trimming: 4 bases; junction bases outside the gene matches: 6. The CDR3 contains 15 residues. Per the germline V gene, CDR1 is SGHVS and CDR2 is FNYEAQ. The CDR3 spells CASSFGAGASDTQYF. CDR3 coding DNA: TGTGCCAGCAGCTTTGGAGCGGGGGCCTCAGATACGCAGTATTTT.

CDR3 coding DNA: TGTGCCAGCAGTGAAGCCGGGACTAGCGGGGGTGGTGAGACCCAGTACTTC. It codes for CASSEAGTSGGGETQYF. The gene calls are TRBV25-1 and TRBJ2-5, with 14 bases identical to TRBD2. Germline V lookup: CDR1 MGHDK, CDR2 SYGVNS. This CDR3 contains 17 residues. J was trimmed by 5 bases and V by 2 bases; bases with no gene match: 7.

This clone was found a few times. V is TRBV4-2 and J is TRBJ2-7; 12 bases map to TRBD2. The germline CDR1 and CDR2 sequences are LGHNA and YNFKEQ. The CDR3 is 17 amino acids. The V gene end was trimmed by 2 bases and the J gene end by 5 bases; junction bases not matched to a gene: 10. Here the CDR3 reads CASSQRLAGAQGHEQYF. CDR3 bases: TGTGCCAGCAGCCAACGACTAGCGGGGGCACAGGGCCACGAGCAGTACTTC.

J is TRBJ2-1 and V is TRBV5-4; D unclear. The germline gives CDR1 SGHNT, CDR2 YYREEE (reference sequence). Between the trimmed V and J ends, which lost 1 base and 6 bases, there was a span of 5 bases. The CDR3 totals 12 residues. DNA for the CDR3: TGTGCCAGCAGCTTGACCGGCAATGAGCAGTTCTTC. It is translated as CASSLTGNEQFF.

This chain connects TRBV6-5 to TRBJ2-7; 8 bases agree with TRBD1. J lost 12 bases, V lost 6 bases, and 16 bases had no gene match. CDR3 length: 14 amino acids. CDR1 is MNHEY, CDR2 SVGAGI, per germline. DNA of the CDR3: TGTGCCAGCAGCCAGGACAGGGATGTAGGTTCGGCGTACTTC. Amino acid sequence: CASSQDRDVGSAYF.

The genes are TRBV5-4 and TRBJ2-2, with 11 bases matching TRBD1. Trimming at V came to 6 bases and at J to 4 bases, leaving 14 bases not matched to a gene. The CDR3 has 18 residues. CDR1 is SGHNT, CDR2 YYREEE, per germline (reference sequence). The CDR3 spells CASTLLPPGTGGTGELFF. The CDR3, as DNA: TGTGCCAGCACCCTCCTTCCCCCCGGGACAGGGGGCACCGGGGAGCTGTTTTTT. The whole variable domain, remainder taken from reference TRBV5-4 and TRBJ2-2, is ETGVTQSPTHLIKTRGQQVTLRCSSQSGHNTVSWYQQALGQGPQFIFQYYREEENGRGNFPPRFSGLQFPNYSSELNVNALELDDSALYLCASTLLPPGTGGTGELFFGEGSRLTVL.

There are a few counts of this clone. The DNA for the CDR3 is TGTGCCAGCAGCATACAGGGAATCGGGTCACCCCTCCACTTT. It encodes CASSIQGIGSPLHF. The chain recombines TRBV11-2 with TRBJ1-6; D might be TRBD1 (6 bases). Germline assignment: CDR1 SGHAT and CDR2 FQNNGV. The CDR3 is 14 amino acids. The germline V and J ends were trimmed by 5 bases and 10 bases, with 15 bases remaining between them.

This clone was seen only a few times. The V gene is TRBV11-2, the J gene TRBJ2-7; 9 positions agree with TRBD1. The CDR3 extends over 13 amino acids. The V and J ends lost 5 bases and 3 bases, in that order; junction bases with no gene match: 2. CDR1 and CDR2 (germline): SGHAT, FQNNGV. CDR3 in DNA: TGTGCCAGCAGCGGGGGACAGGGCTACGAGCAGTACTTC. Translating it yields CASSGGQGYEQYF.

The rearrangement joins TRBV7-2 to TRBJ1-2; TRBD1 is a possible D gene (6 bases). The CDR3 has 15 amino acids. Trimming pared 5 bases from V and 2 bases from J, leaving 15 bases between. Germline V lookup: CDR1 SGHTA, CDR2 FQGNSA. The DNA for the CDR3 is TGTGCCAGCAGCCCAGGCGGGGGGCCGAACTATGGCTACACCTTC. Its translation: CASSPGGGPNYGYTF.

The chain employs TRBV28 and TRBJ2-3; 8 nucleotides match TRBD1. The CDR3 loop spans 14 amino acids. Germline trimming cut 5 bases from V and 8 bases from J; bases unmatched to any gene: 9. Germline V gene sequence: CDR1 MDHEN, CDR2 SYDVKM. The CDR3 protein is CASSGGQVLSTQYF. The CDR3 region has the DNA TGTGCCAGCAGTGGGGGACAGGTACTAAGTACGCAGTATTTT.

This chain joins TRBV2 and TRBJ2-1; 8 bases are shared with TRBD2. V shed 2 bases and J 6 bases; nucleotides not matched to a gene: 6. The CDR3 is 15 residues long. Germline V gene data show CDR1 as SNHLY and CDR2 as FYNNEI. CDR3 sequence: CASSERRGAANEQFF. CDR3 coding DNA: TGTGCCAGCAGTGAAAGGCGGGGGGCGGCCAATGAGCAGTTCTTC.

This clone was seen once. This chain joins TRBV9 and TRBJ2-3; weak D call: TRBD1 (6 bases). The CDR3 extends over 14 amino acids. Deletions cut 2 bases from V and 6 bases from J, with 13 bases between. The germline V gene has CDR1 SGDLS and CDR2 YYNGEE. The CDR3 coding sequence is TGTGCCAGCAGCGTGGCTGGGGGCAGGGATACGCAGTATTTT. It is translated as CASSVAGGRDTQYF.

This sequence joins TRBV7-8 and TRBJ2-7; weak D call: TRBD1 (6 bases). Trimming cost V 4 bases and J 6 bases, with 25 bases left between them. The germline V gene has CDR1 SGHVS and CDR2 FQNEAQ. This CDR3 is 17 amino acids long. The CDR3 loop is CASSSQQGSAQGSEQYF. The CDR3 bases are TGTGCCAGCAGCTCCCAACAGGGATCGGCACAAGGAAGCGAGCAGTACTTC.